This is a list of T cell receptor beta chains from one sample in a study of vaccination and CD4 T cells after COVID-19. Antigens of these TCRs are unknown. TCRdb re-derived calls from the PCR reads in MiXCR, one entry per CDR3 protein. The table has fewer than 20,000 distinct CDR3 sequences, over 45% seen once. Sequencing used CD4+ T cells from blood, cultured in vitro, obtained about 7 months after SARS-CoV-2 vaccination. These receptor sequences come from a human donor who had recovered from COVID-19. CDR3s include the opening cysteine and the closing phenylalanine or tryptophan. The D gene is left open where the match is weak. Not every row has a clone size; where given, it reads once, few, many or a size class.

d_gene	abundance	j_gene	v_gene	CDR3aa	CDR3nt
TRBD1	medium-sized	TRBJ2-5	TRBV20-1	CSARDRVKGTQYF	TGCAGTGCTCGAGACAGGGTTAAAGGGACCCAGTACTTC
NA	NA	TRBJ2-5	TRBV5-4	CASSLRSPVRETQYF	TGTGCCAGCAGCTTGCGGTCCCCGGTTCGGGAGACCCAGTACTTC
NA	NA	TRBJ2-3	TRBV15	CATSFGSPTDTQYF	TGTGCCACCAGCTTTGGCTCCCCCACAGATACGCAGTATTTT
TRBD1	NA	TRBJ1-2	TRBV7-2	CASSLDRVAGYTF	TGTGCCAGCAGCCTCGACAGGGTCGCTGGCTACACCTTC
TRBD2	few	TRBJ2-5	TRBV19	CASSFAGTSLETQYF	TGTGCCAGTAGTTTCGCCGGGACTAGCTTGGAGACCCAGTACTTC
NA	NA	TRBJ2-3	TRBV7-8	CASTLAHGDTQYF	TGTGCCAGTACCTTAGCCCACGGGGATACGCAGTATTTT
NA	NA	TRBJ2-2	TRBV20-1	CSVTATNTGELFF	TGCAGCGTGACAGCTACGAACACCGGGGAGCTGTTTTTT
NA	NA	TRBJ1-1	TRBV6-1	CASSRSTQNTEAFF	TGTGCCAGCAGTCGGTCCACTCAGAACACTGAAGCTTTCTTT
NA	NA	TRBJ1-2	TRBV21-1	CASSKCDRERGGYTF	TGTGCCAGCAGCAAATGCGACAGGGAGAGGGGTGGCTACACCTTC
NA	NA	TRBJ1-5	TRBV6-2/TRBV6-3	CASSTGWDNQPQHF	TGTGCCAGCAGCACGGGTTGGGACAATCAGCCCCAGCATTTT
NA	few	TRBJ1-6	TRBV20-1	CSARGGTFDNSPLHF	TGCAGTGCTAGAGGCGGGACATTTGACAATTCACCCCTCCACTTT
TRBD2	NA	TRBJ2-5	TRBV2	CASSYLLAEETQYF	TGTGCCAGCAGTTATCTCCTAGCGGAAGAGACCCAGTACTTC
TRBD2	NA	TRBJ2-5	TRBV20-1	CSARGGRGLAGGPQETQYF	TGCAGTGCTAGAGGGGGTCGGGGACTAGCGGGAGGGCCCCAAGAGACCCAGTACTTC
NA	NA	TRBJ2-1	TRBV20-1	CSARDSEGLSSYNEQFF	TGCAGTGCTAGGGACTCAGAGGGACTGAGCTCCTACAATGAGCAGTTCTTC
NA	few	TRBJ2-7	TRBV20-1	CSASAGIQGGQYF	TGCAGTGCTAGCGCAGGAATCCAGGGCGGGCAGTACTTC
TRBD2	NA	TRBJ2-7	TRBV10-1	CASSGCVGGATYEQYF	TGCGCCAGCAGTGGGTGTGTGGGAGGGGCGACCTACGAGCAGTACTTC
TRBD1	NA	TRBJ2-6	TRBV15	CATSRVMGQGARGANVLTF	TGTGCCACCAGCAGAGTAATGGGCCAGGGGGCGCGTGGGGCCAACGTCCTGACTTTC
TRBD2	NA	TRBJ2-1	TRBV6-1	CASSRRGVNNEQFF	TGTGCCAGCAGTCGACGGGGGGTGAATAATGAGCAGTTCTTC
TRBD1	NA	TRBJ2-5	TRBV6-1	CASSADRSRQETQYF	TGTGCCAGCAGTGCGGACAGGTCACGCCAAGAGACCCAGTACTTC
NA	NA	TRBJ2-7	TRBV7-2	CASSLVDRLSYEQYF	TGTGCCAGCAGCTTAGTTGACAGGCTGTCCTACGAGCAGTACTTC
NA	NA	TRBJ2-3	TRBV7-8	CASSFLRDTDTQYF	TGTGCCAGCAGCTTTTTGCGTGACACAGATACGCAGTATTTT
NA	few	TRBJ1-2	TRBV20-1	CSARDPRQLLGYTF	TGCAGTGCTAGGGACCCAAGACAGCTACTTGGCTACACCTTC
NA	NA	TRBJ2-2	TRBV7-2	CASSLGGGLNTGELFF	TGTGCCAGCAGCTTAGGGGGGGGCCTGAACACCGGGGAGCTGTTTTTT
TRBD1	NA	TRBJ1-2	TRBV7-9	CASSDRGEGGYTF	TGTGCCAGCAGCGACAGGGGAGAGGGGGGCTACACCTTC
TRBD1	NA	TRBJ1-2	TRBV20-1	CSAIRTGNWGYTF	TGCAGTGCTATCCGGACAGGGAATTGGGGCTACACCTTC
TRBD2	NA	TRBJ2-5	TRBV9	CASSPGTSGGALKTQYF	TGTGCCAGCAGCCCAGGGACTAGCGGGGGGGCCCTGAAGACCCAGTACTTC
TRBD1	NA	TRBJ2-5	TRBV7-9	CASSSTGGLETQYF	TGTGCCAGCAGCTCTACAGGGGGCTTAGAGACCCAGTACTTC
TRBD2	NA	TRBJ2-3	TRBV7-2	CASSLGRLAGEADTQYF	TGTGCCAGCAGCTTAGGCCGACTAGCGGGAGAGGCAGATACGCAGTATTTT
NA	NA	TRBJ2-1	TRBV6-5	CASSYVGKTFF	TGTGCCAGCAGTTACGTGGGGAAGACGTTCTTC
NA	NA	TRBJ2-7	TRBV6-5	CASSYSPPAASDEQYF	TGTGCCAGCAGTTACTCACCACCCGCCGCGTCTGACGAGCAGTACTTC
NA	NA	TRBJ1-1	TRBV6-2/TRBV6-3	CASSNGVTEAFF	TGTGCCAGCAGTAATGGGGTTACTGAAGCTTTCTTT
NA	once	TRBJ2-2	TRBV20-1	CSARGFGSGELFF	TGCAGTGCTAGAGGGTTTGGGAGCGGGGAGCTGTTTTTT
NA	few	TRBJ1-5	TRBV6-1	CASSEMAMRSNQPQHF	TGTGCCAGCAGTGAAATGGCGATGAGAAGCAATCAGCCCCAGCATTTT
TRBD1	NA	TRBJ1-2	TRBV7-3	CASSITGDRNYGYTF	TGTGCCAGCAGCATAACCGGGGACAGGAACTATGGCTACACCTTC
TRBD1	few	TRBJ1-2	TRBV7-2	CASTPRGPSGYTF	TGTGCCAGCACCCCAAGGGGGCCATCTGGCTACACCTTC
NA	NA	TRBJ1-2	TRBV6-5	CASSTSGNYGYTF	NA
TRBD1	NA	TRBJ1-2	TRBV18	CASSPNRQGPWGYTF	TGTGCCAGCTCACCTAACCGACAGGGGCCGTGGGGCTACACCTTC
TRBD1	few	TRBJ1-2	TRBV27	CASRRTGQGALSGYTF	TGTGCCAGCAGGCGGACAGGACAGGGGGCCCTCTCTGGCTACACCTTC
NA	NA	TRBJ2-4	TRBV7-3	CASSLVGGDIQYF	TGTGCCAGCAGCTTAGTCGGAGGGGACATTCAGTACTTC
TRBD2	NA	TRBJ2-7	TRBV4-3	CASSQVYQREGYEQYF	TGCGCCAGCAGCCAAGTTTACCAGCGGGAGGGGTACGAGCAGTACTTC
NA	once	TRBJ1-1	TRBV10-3	CAISATGSTTEAFF	TGTGCCATCAGTGCTACAGGGTCCACCACTGAAGCTTTCTTT
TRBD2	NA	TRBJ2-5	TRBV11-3	CATAGGQAKETQYF	TGTGCCACTGCGGGGGGGCAGGCCAAGGAGACCCAGTACTTC
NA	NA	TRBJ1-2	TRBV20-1	CSARGGDTNYGYTF	TGCAGTGCTAGAGGGGGGGACACTAACTATGGCTACACCTTC
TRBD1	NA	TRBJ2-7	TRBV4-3	CASSQDPYGTGDEQYF	TGCGCCAGCAGCCAAGATCCGTACGGGACAGGGGACGAGCAGTACTTC
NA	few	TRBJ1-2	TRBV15	CATSSRALRGYGYTF	TGTGCCACCAGCAGTAGGGCCCTCCGCGGCTATGGCTACACCTTC
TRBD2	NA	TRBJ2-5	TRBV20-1	CSARDVRRGGQETQYF	TGCAGTGCTAGAGATGTCCGCCGGGGGGGGCAAGAGACCCAGTACTTC
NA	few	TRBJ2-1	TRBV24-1	CATRQDHNEQFF	TGTGCCACTCGACAGGACCACAATGAGCAGTTCTTC
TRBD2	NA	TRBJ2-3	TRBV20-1	CSASGLAGGQEDTQYF	TGCAGTGCTAGCGGACTAGCGGGAGGGCAGGAAGATACGCAGTATTTT
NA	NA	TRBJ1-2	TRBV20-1	CSARDPRAGGYTF	TGCAGTGCTAGAGATCCCAGGGCAGGTGGCTACACCTTC
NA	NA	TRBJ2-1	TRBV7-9	CASTPLGTHYNEQFF	TGTGCCAGCACCCCACTAGGTACCCACTACAATGAGCAGTTCTTC
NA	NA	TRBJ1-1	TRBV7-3	CASSLRKNTEAFF	TGTGCCAGCAGCTTAAGGAAGAACACTGAAGCTTTCTTT
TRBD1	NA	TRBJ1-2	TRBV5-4	CASSRQGNGYTF	TGTGCCAGCAGCCGACAGGGTAATGGCTACACCTTC
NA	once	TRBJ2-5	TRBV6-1	CANSRHRQETQYF	TGTGCCAACAGCCGACACAGGCAAGAGACCCAGTACTTC